The clone carrying this T cell receptor beta chain occurred many times. The target antigen is unknown. Germline trimming cut 0 bases from V and 0 bases from J; bases unmatched to any gene: 1. The length of the CDR3 is 15 residues. CDR1 is ENHRY and CDR2 is SYGVKD in the germline V gene. The data were taken from a study of T-cell reconstitution after alpha-beta-depleted transplantation in children. Study-wide points: T-cell counts and diversity at one year post-transplant came mainly from newly produced T cells. TCRbeta diversity was high at day 60 in some patients (a result of surviving recipient T cells and thymic progenitors). Several hundred graft clones that had expanded were reportedly the source of alpha-beta T cells about two months after transplant.

TCRbeta library preparation incorporated unique molecular identifiers. One entry per CDR3 protein results from TCRdb running MiXCR on the PCR reads. This table holds 480,000 or so distinct CDR3 sequences, about 11% found once. This TCR was recovered from a child aged 2-15 years with inherited bone marrow failure, due to receive a stem cell transplant. The specimen was PBMCs, collected before TCRalphabeta/CD19-depleted stem cell transplant. This chain links TRBV10-3 with TRBJ2-7; TRBD1 agrees at 8 bases. CDR3 sequence reads: CAISESGTGSYEQYF. The CDR3 coding sequence is TGTGCCATCAGTGAGTCCGGGACAGGCTCCTACGAGCAGTACTTC.